This T cell receptor (beta chain) appears in the sequencing data of a study of shared T cell receptors in the human thymus. V shed 2 bases, J shed 3 bases, and the junction held 8 bases outside the gene matches. The germline CDR1 and CDR2 sequences are MNHEY and SMNVEV (reference sequence). The CDR3 contains 16 residues. Produced via immunoSEQ multiplex PCR; TCRdb's table is partial and in-frame only. The table has hundreds of thousands of clones, over 75% seen once. This sample was shared with a second study, whose subject was human thymus T cells.

The clonotype comes from a boy younger than two with a congenital heart defect. Input material: thymocytes. V is TRBV27 and J is TRBJ2-7; 9 bases line up with TRBD2. The chain's CDR3 is CASSLMAGGPNYEQYF. Written as DNA, the CDR3 is TGTGCCAGCAGTTTAATGGCGGGAGGGCCCAACTACGAGCAGTACTTC.